This T cell receptor (beta chain) originates from a study of cytomegalovirus exposure and HLA in healthy donors. General study findings and limits: Cytomegalovirus association was assigned to about 150 TCR beta chains.

Concerning this clone itself: What it binds is unknown.

V gave up 5 bases and J gave up 3 bases; unmatched junction bases: 12. The CDR3 contains 16 residues. Germline CDR1 is MDHEN and CDR2 is SYDVKM. The PCR used 60 Vbeta and 13 Jbeta primers. Produced via immunoSEQ multiplex PCR; TCRdb's table is partial and in-frame only. The repertoire holds under 150,000 clones, with approximately 80% as singletons. Healthy bone marrow donors made up the donor group. The rearrangement joins TRBV28 to TRBJ2-7; 8 bases fit TRBD1. Source material: PBMCs. The TCR originated in a woman aged 40 to 50 in good health and CMV-seropositive. The CDR3 DNA sequence: TGTGCCAGCAGTATCCGGACAGGGACGGTCGGCTACGAGCAGTACTTC. Its translation is CASSIRTGTVGYEQYF.